The next 24 T cell receptor beta chains were all read from a single sample in a study of blood T cells in healthy people across ages (dated by TCRdb to about 2015). Libraries were made using 5' RACE. Instrument used: Illumina HiSeq 2500. The second PCR ran for roughly 6 to 11 cycles and used a J-beta primer mix along with a sample-barcoded 5' primer. TCRdb took the public reads, trimmed them with fastp at Q25, ran MiXCR for clone calling and kept in-frame beta chains. Each entry merges the rows of one CDR3 protein and shows their most common DNA and genes. For this sample the table gives about 1.6 million distinct CDR3 sequences, of which about 31% were detected only once. Approximately 10% of the sample comes from the top ten. The source material was blood. These receptors were obtained from a woman aged 30 to 39 in good health.

The genes are TRBV11-1 and TRBJ2-3, with D maybe TRBD2 (5 bases). The V end lost 3 bases, the J end lost 5 bases, and 12 bases lay between the germline ends. CDR3 length: 14 amino acids. Germline assignment: CDR1 SGHAT and CDR2 FQDESV (reference sequence). The CDR3 nucleotides are TGTGCCAGCAGCTTGTTGGGGAGTGAAGATACGCAGTATTTT. As protein: CASSLLGSEDTQYF.

Only a few counts were recorded for this clonotype. V is TRBV9 and J is TRBJ2-7; 10 bases line up with TRBD2. V shed 4 bases, J shed 6 bases, and the junction held 10 bases outside the gene matches. The CDR3 has 15 amino acids. CDR1 is SGDLS and CDR2 is YYNGEE in the germline V gene. Here the CDR3 DNA reads TGTGCCAGCAGCCCTTCTAGCGGGAGTGTAGGCGAGCAGTACTTC. The encoded protein is CASSPSSGSVGEQYF.

The chain uses TRBV27 and TRBJ1-1, with 9 positions matching TRBD1. Germline CDR1 and CDR2: MNHEY and SMNVEV (reference sequence). This CDR3 has 15 amino acids. Trimming took 4 bases from V and 5 from J; bases not matched to a gene: 8. The CDR3 reads CASSSNRGLATEAFF. For the CDR3, the DNA is TGTGCCAGCAGTTCTAACAGGGGGCTGGCTACTGAAGCTTTCTTT.

This chain connects TRBV27 to TRBJ2-7; 13 bases match TRBD2. This CDR3 spans 16 amino acids. J lost 2 bases, V lost 5 bases, and 6 bases had no gene match. The germline CDR1 and CDR2 sequences are MNHEY and SMNVEV (reference sequence). The CDR3 DNA reads as TGTGCCAGCAGTATAATACTAGCGGGAGGGGCCTACGAGCAGTACTTC. Translated, it gives CASSIILAGGAYEQYF.

The chain joins TRBV7-8 to TRBJ2-3; 9 bases fit TRBD2. Germline CDR1 SGHVS, CDR2 FQNEAQ. The CDR3 loop spans 15 amino acids. V was pared by 5 bases and J by 2 bases, with 5 bases of the junction left unmatched. The CDR3 coding sequence is TGTGCCAGCAGCCTTAGCGGGAGCAACACAGATACGCAGTATTTT. Translated: CASSLSGSNTDTQYF.

The table lists this clonotype with a few counts. The rearrangement uses TRBV24-1 and TRBJ2-1; TRBD1 matches at 9 bases. There are 12 residues in the CDR3. CDR1 is KGHDR and CDR2 is SFDVKD in the germline V gene. V lost 5 bases, J lost 8 bases, and 0 bases stayed unmatched. The CDR3 coding sequence is TGTGCCACCAGTGGGGACAGGGATGAGCAGTTCTTC. This sequence encodes CATSGDRDEQFF.

The gene calls are TRBV6-1 and TRBJ2-5; D gene unclear. Judging by the DNA end, TRBJ2-7 fits better; the J call may be wrong. This CDR3 contains 13 residues. Germline CDR1 MNHNS, CDR2 SASEGT. Here the CDR3 reads CASSHIPSYEQYF. DNA for the CDR3: TGTGCCAGCAGTCACATCCCCTCCTACGAGCAGTACTTC.

This clonotype occurred a few times. The chain has TRBV2 and TRBJ2-7; the match to TRBD1 covers 8 bases. The CDR3 is 15 amino acids. Germline V gives CDR1 SNHLY, CDR2 FYNNEI. V lost 3 bases, J lost 5 bases, and 9 bases stayed unmatched. CDR3 residues: CASSDPGQVSDEQYF. The DNA for the CDR3 is TGTGCCAGCAGTGACCCGGGACAGGTTTCCGACGAGCAGTACTTC. The full variable domain, rest sourced from reference TRBV2 and TRBJ2-7, is EPEVTQTPSHQVTQMGQEVILRCVPISNHLYFYWYRQILGQKVEFLVSFYNNEISEKSEIFDDQFSVERPDGSNFTLKIRSTKLEDSAMYFCASSDPGQVSDEQYFGPGTRLTVT.

The sample holds a few counts of this clonotype. This chain links TRBV6-1 with TRBJ1-1, with D unclear. V gave up 7 bases and J gave up 1 base, with 16 bases separating them. Germline V gene lookup returns CDR1 MNHNS and CDR2 SASEGT. The CDR3 loop spans 15 amino acids. CDR3 in amino acids: CASKFIVEENTEAFF. The CDR3, as DNA: TGTGCCAGCAAATTCATAGTGGAGGAGAACACTGAAGCTTTCTTT.

In this sample, this clonotype turned up once. This could be a read error, since a much larger clone is one nucleotide away. This chain uses TRBV7-4 with TRBJ2-4; D unresolved. From germline, CDR1 is SGHVT and CDR2 SQSDAQ. The CDR3 runs to 16 residues. Trimming pared 3 bases from V and 3 bases from J, leaving 15 bases between. The CDR3 reads CASSFLLPIVKNIQYF. DNA of the CDR3: TGTGCCAGCAGCTTTCTTCTTCCGATAGTCAAAAACATTCAGTACTTC.

There are a few counts of this clonotype. The chain recombines TRBV28 with TRBJ2-1; TRBD2 agrees at 8 bases. V lost 6 bases, J lost 1 base, and 17 bases stayed unmatched. This CDR3 contains 19 residues. Germline V gene sequence: CDR1 MDHEN, CDR2 SYDVKM. CDR3 nucleotide sequence: TGTGCCAGCAGCTCATACCGGACGAGCGGGAGTACATCCTACAATGAGCAGTTCTTC. This encodes CASSSYRTSGSTSYNEQFF. The complete variable domain, with remaining parts taken from reference TRBV28 and TRBJ2-1, reads DVKVTQSSRYLVKRTGEKVFLECVQDMDHENMFWYRQDPGLGLRLIYFSYDVKMKEKGDIPEGYSVSREKKERFSLILESASTNQTSMYLCASSSYRTSGSTSYNEQFFGPGTRLTVL.

This clonotype came up a few times. The rearrangement links TRBV7-2 to TRBJ1-1; D gene uncertain. The length of the CDR3 is 15 residues. V was clipped by 1 base and J by 0 bases, with 9 bases between them. From germline, CDR1 is SGHTA and CDR2 FQGNSA. CDR3 in amino acids: CASSLVRALNTEAFF. The DNA for the CDR3 is TGTGCCAGCAGCTTAGTGCGGGCTTTGAACACTGAAGCTTTCTTT.

The rearrangement links TRBV6-2 or TRBV6-3 to TRBJ1-2, with D unclear. Trimming removed 7 bases at V and 2 bases at J, with 17 bases between. Looked up from germline, CDR1 is MNHEY and CDR2 is SVGEGT. The CDR3 covers 15 residues. The CDR3 is CASNGRQIFNYGYTF. CDR3 coding DNA: TGTGCCAGCAACGGACGACAAATCTTCAACTATGGCTACACCTTC.

This clonotype has just a few counts. The junction and the germline gene differ at one end; a read error may be behind it. The rearrangement uses TRBV2 and TRBJ1-4, with D tentatively TRBD1 (6 bases). The CDR3 contains 14 residues. Germline V CDR1 and CDR2: SNHLY, FYNNEI. The CDR3 loop reads CASSRDTSNEKRFF. The CDR3 DNA follows: TGTGCCAGCAGCCGGGACACCTCTAATGAAAAACGGTTTTTT. The whole variable domain, remainder taken from reference TRBV2 and TRBJ1-4, is EPEVTQTPSHQVTQMGQEVILRCVPISNHLYFYWYRQILGQKVEFLVSFYNNEISEKSEIFDDQFSVERPDGSNFTLKIRSTKLEDSAMYFCASSRDTSNEKRFFGSGTQLSVL.

This clonotype was detected only a few times. The V and J genes are TRBV15 and TRBJ2-7, with TRBD1 as a possible D gene (6 bases). The germline gives CDR1 LNHNV, CDR2 YYDKDF (reference sequence). The CDR3 is made up of 14 amino acids. Trimming removed 0 bases from V and 10 bases from J, with 16 bases in between. CDR3 sequence (DNA): TGTGCCACCAGCAGAGATAACGAGGGGGTCGAACAGTACTTC. It encodes CATSRDNEGVEQYF.

The sample holds one count of this clonotype. The V gene is TRBV11-1, the J gene TRBJ2-1; TRBD2 matches 9 bases. The CDR3 has 16 amino acids. The trim removed 4 bases at V and 8 bases at J, leaving 12 bases unmatched. Germline V CDR1 and CDR2: SGHAT, FQDESV (reference sequence). CDR3 in DNA: TGTGCCAGCAGCTCCCAGGGTAGCGGGAGTTACCATGAGCAGTTCTTC. Amino acid sequence: CASSSQGSGSYHEQFF.

The rearrangement uses TRBV5-1 and TRBJ2-7; 10 bases fit TRBD1. This CDR3 contains 16 residues. V lost 3 bases to trimming and J lost 0 bases; unmatched junction nucleotides: 6. CDR1 is SGHRS, CDR2 YFSETQ, per germline. CDR3 nucleotides: TGCGCCAGCAGCTGGGGACAGGGGTCAAGCTCCTACGAGCAGTACTTC. The encoded protein is CASSWGQGSSSYEQYF.

A remark on this clonotype: At one end the junction does not follow the germline gene, possibly because of a read error. The gene calls are TRBV25-1 and TRBJ2-6; D might be TRBD1 (5 bases). In germline, CDR1 is MGHDK, CDR2 SYGVNS. The CDR3 sequence is 13 residues long. The CDR3 here is CASSHSGANVLAF. The CDR3 DNA reads TGTGCCAGCAGTCACTCTGGGGCCAACGTCCTGGCTTTC.

This clonotype came up many times. The V gene is TRBV10-3, the J gene TRBJ2-7, with D possibly matching TRBD2 (5 bases). CDR3 size: 12 residues. Germline V lookup: CDR1 ENHRY, CDR2 SYGVKD. V was clipped by 10 bases and J by 2 bases, with 12 bases between them. DNA for the CDR3: TGTGCCACATCGGACTTACCCTACGAGCAGTACTTC. Residues: CATSDLPYEQYF.

This clonotype was counted a few times. CDR3 sequence reads: CASSSSGTNAFPDTQYF. In DNA form, the CDR3 reads TGCGCCAGCAGCTCGTCCGGGACAAACGCCTTTCCAGATACGCAGTATTTT. This rearrangement joins TRBV5-1 to TRBJ2-3; D may be TRBD1 (6 bases). The CDR3 spans 17 residues. Germline V gene data show CDR1 as SGHRS and CDR2 as YFSETQ. Trimming removed 3 bases from V and 4 bases from J, with 21 bases in between.

The V and J genes are TRBV29-1 and TRBJ2-1; 9 nucleotides match TRBD2. J was trimmed by 6 bases and V by 4 bases; bases with no gene match: 13. The CDR3 is 16 amino acids. Germline loops: CDR1 SQVTM, CDR2 ANQGSEA. The CDR3 DNA is TGCAGCGTTGGAGAACTTACCAGCGGGAGGCTCAATGAGCAGTTCTTC. Translated, it gives CSVGELTSGRLNEQFF.

The chain carries TRBV29-1 and TRBJ2-5, with a weak D call TRBD1 (6 bases). TRBJ2-7 matches the DNA end more closely, so the J call is doubtful. CDR3 size: 13 residues. Germline-derived CDR1 and CDR2 are SQVTM and ANQGSEA. The CDR3 here is CSVELGALGEQYF. The CDR3 bases are TGCAGCGTTGAGTTGGGGGCCTTAGGCGAGCAGTACTTC.

The chain uses TRBV15 and TRBJ2-4; 11 bases map to TRBD1. The ends lost 6 bases at V and 1 base at J; junction bases unmatched: 5. Germline CDR1 is LNHNV and CDR2 is YYDKDF (reference sequence). The CDR3 spans 16 residues. The CDR3 region is CATSTGTGGAKNIQYF. The CDR3 DNA reads as TGTGCCACCAGTACCGGGACAGGGGGTGCCAAAAACATTCAGTACTTC.

CDR3 amino acids: CASSRRLAVQETQYF. The CDR3 coding sequence is TGTGCCAGCAGTCGAAGACTAGCGGTTCAAGAGACCCAGTACTTC. V usage is TRBV6-5 and J usage is TRBJ2-5; 9 nucleotides agree with TRBD2. Germline lookup yields CDR1 MNHEY and CDR2 SVGAGI. The CDR3 loop spans 15 amino acids. The V gene end was trimmed by 5 bases and the J gene end by 2 bases; junction bases not matched to a gene: 6.